A few counts support the clone carrying this TCR beta chain. Its specificity is unknown. Trimming took off 3 bases at V and 9 bases at J, with 7 bases between the two ends. Germline CDR1 SGHKS, CDR2 YYEKEE (reference sequence). This CDR3 is 11 amino acids long. The data were obtained in a study of identical twins. Each cDNA held unique molecular identifiers, and template switching gave it a universal primer site. MiXCR, run by TCRdb on the 5' RACE reads, gives a single entry per CDR3 protein. The sample records approximately 240,000 distinct CDR3 sequences, around an eighth being singletons. Points from the study as a whole: Twin sharing of out-of-frame TCR alpha was underestimated by models in monozygotic pairs. Conclusions were drawn cross-sectionally by statistical analysis, without following the same donors. With abundant cord blood beta clonotypes, insertions were fewer; memory repertoires showed no such pattern.

The receptor's source is a woman aged 18 to 35 in good health. The rearrangement uses TRBV5-5 and TRBJ2-1; D is unclear. Sequencing was carried out using memory (CD45RO+) T cells sorted from blood. The CDR3 sequence is CASSSVAEQFF. The CDR3 nucleotides read TGTGCCAGCAGCTCCGTAGCTGAGCAGTTCTTC.